One and the same sample provided the 30 T cell receptor beta chains below, sequenced in a study of blood T cell repertoires in COVID-19. Produced via immunoSEQ multiplex PCR; TCRdb's table is partial and in-frame only. The table has 250,000 or so clones, roughly 85% seen once. The specimen was PBMCs or T cells enriched from blood (not recorded which). The receptors originated from a man under 40 who had recovered from COVID-19.

V is TRBV2 and J is TRBJ2-2; the D gene is possibly TRBD1 (6 bases). The germline V gene encodes CDR1 SNHLY and CDR2 FYNNEI. V lost 6 bases and J 2 bases, leaving 13 bases between the germline ends. The CDR3 consists of 15 residues. The CDR3 is CASREQGINTGELFF. CDR3 DNA sequence: TGTGCCAGCAGGGAACAGGGTATTAACACCGGGGAGCTGTTTTTT.

This clone was observed a single time. CDR3 sequence (DNA): TGTGCCAGCAGTTTCCAAAACACCGGGGAGCTGTTTTTT. Amino acids: CASSFQNTGELFF. This chain uses TRBV27 with TRBJ2-2; no firm D call. V was pared by 3 bases and J by 2 bases, with 4 bases between. CDR1 and CDR2 (germline): MNHEY, SMNVEV (reference sequence). This CDR3 is 13 amino acids long.

The chain combines TRBV7-3 with TRBJ2-1, with D perhaps matching TRBD2 (5 bases). Germline CDR1 and CDR2: SGHTA and FQGTGA. Trimming removed 1 base from V and 8 bases from J, with 9 bases in between. The CDR3 is 13 residues long. This CDR3 reads CASSLILAHEQFF. In DNA, the CDR3 is TGTGCCAGCAGCTTAATCCTAGCCCATGAGCAGTTCTTC.

The chain is built from TRBV28 and TRBJ2-5; 7 bases are shared with TRBD1. J lost 5 bases, V lost 5 bases, and 14 bases had no gene match. The CDR3 is 16 amino acids. CDR1 is MDHEN and CDR2 is SYDVKM in the germline V gene. The CDR3 is CASSQNRGRLQETQYF. In DNA, the CDR3 is TGTGCCAGCAGTCAGAACAGGGGACGGCTTCAGGAGACCCAGTACTTC.

The gene calls are TRBV30 and TRBJ1-2; no clear D gene. With 4 bases removed from V and 0 bases from J, the gap between germline ends came to 6 bases. Germline assignment: CDR1 GTSNPN and CDR2 SVGIG (reference sequence). The CDR3 runs to 12 residues. The CDR3 DNA follows: TGTGCCTGGACAAGAGCTAACTATGGCTACACCTTC. Its protein product is CAWTRANYGYTF.

The rearrangement uses TRBV30 and TRBJ1-5; D call uncertain. The CDR3 is 13 residues long. With 6 bases removed from V and 11 bases from J, the gap between germline ends came to 20 bases. CDR1 GTSNPN and CDR2 SVGIG come from the germline V gene (reference sequence). CDR3 sequence (DNA): TGTGCCTGTACGGACTGGGAAGGATCAGCCCAGCATTTT. Amino acids: CACTDWEGSAQHF.

This chain joins TRBV19 and TRBJ2-3; 9 positions match TRBD2. Germline V gene sequence: CDR1 LNHDA, CDR2 SQIVND (reference sequence). CDR3 size: 15 residues. The J segment lost 1 base and the V segment lost 7 bases, leaving 6 bases of the junction unmatched. This CDR3 is CASTPIAGGTDTQYF. The CDR3 coding sequence is TGTGCCAGTACCCCCATAGCGGGGGGCACAGATACGCAGTATTTT.

This chain uses TRBV24-1 with TRBJ2-1, with D possibly matching TRBD2 (6 bases). This CDR3 has 17 amino acids. Trimming took off 7 bases at V and 0 bases at J, with 18 bases between the two ends. Germline CDR1 and CDR2: KGHDR and SFDVKD. The CDR3 sequence is CATSPTPGLSSYNEQFF. In DNA, the CDR3 is TGTGCCACCAGCCCAACCCCGGGACTTAGCTCCTACAATGAGCAGTTCTTC.

This clone has only one observation. The genes are TRBV19 and TRBJ1-2, with D perhaps matching TRBD1 (6 bases). The V gene's germline CDR1 is LNHDA and CDR2 SQIVND (reference sequence). The germline V and J ends were trimmed by 5 bases and 5 bases, with 12 bases remaining between them. There are 13 residues in the CDR3. The CDR3 DNA follows: TGTGCCAGTAGTGCGGACAGCTATTATGGCTACACCTTC. It codes for CASSADSYYGYTF.

This rearrangement joins TRBV2 to TRBJ1-2; 7 bases line up with TRBD1. The CDR3 runs 17 residues. Germline V gene lookup returns CDR1 SNHLY and CDR2 FYNNEI. V shed 1 base and J 0 bases; nucleotides not matched to a gene: 8. In nucleotides, the CDR3 is TGTGCCAGCAGTGAAGGATACAGGGGTCCCACTAACTATGGCTACACCTTC. Its translation: CASSEGYRGPTNYGYTF.

In DNA form, the CDR3 reads TGTGCCAGCAGCCCGCGTTTGACGGGCTCTGGAAACACCATATATTTT. This translates into CASSPRLTGSGNTIYF. V gene TRBV11-2 combines with J gene TRBJ1-3; D not resolved. CDR3 length: 16 residues. The V end was cut by 5 bases, the J end by 0 bases, with 14 bases between. From germline, CDR1 is SGHAT and CDR2 FQNNGV.

CDR3: CASSYSFPGNSPLHF. The CDR3 bases are TGTGCCAGCAGTTACTCGTTCCCAGGGAATTCACCCCTCCACTTT. This chain uses TRBV6-5 with TRBJ1-6; the D gene is possibly TRBD1 (5 bases). Trimming shortened V by 0 bases and J by 7 bases, and 10 bases separated the two germline ends. The CDR3 is 15 amino acids. Germline CDR1 and CDR2: MNHEY and SVGAGI.

The genes are TRBV27 and TRBJ2-5; D is perhaps TRBD2 (5 bases). Trimming pared 4 bases from V and 5 bases from J, leaving 11 bases between. The CDR3 sequence is 13 residues long. Germline loops: CDR1 MNHEY, CDR2 SMNVEV (reference sequence). The DNA of the CDR3 is TGTGCCAGCAGTTCGAGGGAGAGGGAGACCCAGTACTTC. Its translation: CASSSRERETQYF.

The rearrangement uses TRBV19 and TRBJ1-5; TRBD1 might be the D (5 bases). Germline V gene sequence: CDR1 LNHDA, CDR2 SQIVND (reference sequence). This CDR3 is built from 15 residues. V lost 4 bases, J lost 5 bases, and 15 bases lay in between. CDR3 sequence (DNA): TGTGCCAGTAGTAGGGATAATCAGGGTTATCAGCCCCAGCATTTT. Protein: CASSRDNQGYQPQHF.

This chain connects TRBV18 to TRBJ2-5, with TRBD1 as a possible D gene (6 bases). V lost 8 bases and J 3 bases, leaving 13 bases between the germline ends. This CDR3 spans 13 amino acids. In germline, CDR1 is KGHSH, CDR2 LQKENI. The CDR3 spells CASTFYREETQYF. The CDR3 bases are TGTGCCAGCACCTTTTACAGGGAAGAGACCCAGTACTTC.

The chain employs TRBV28 and TRBJ2-7; TRBD1 matches 9 bases. V was pared by 2 bases and J by 5 bases, with 4 bases of the junction left unmatched. Germline lookup yields CDR1 MDHEN and CDR2 SYDVKM. The CDR3 is 14 residues long. The CDR3 sequence: CASSLGTGFHEQYF. CDR3 DNA sequence: TGTGCCAGCAGTTTAGGGACAGGGTTCCACGAGCAGTACTTC.

This sequence joins TRBV6-1 and TRBJ1-2; D remains ambiguous. This CDR3 spans 15 amino acids. CDR1 MNHNS and CDR2 SASEGT come from the germline V gene. Trimming removed 2 bases at V and 5 bases at J, with 15 bases between. The CDR3 region is CASSESLDSPYGYTF. The CDR3 DNA follows: TGTGCCAGCAGTGAATCCTTAGACTCCCCTTATGGCTACACCTTC.

The rearrangement uses TRBV7-8 and TRBJ1-2, with D maybe TRBD1 (5 bases). The CDR3 contains 16 residues. V gave up 5 bases and J gave up 0 bases, with 16 bases separating them. Germline V CDR1 and CDR2: SGHVS, FQNEAQ. In DNA form, the CDR3 reads TGTGCCAGCAGCATCTCGGGGGTTTCCGCTAACTATGGCTACACCTTC. Protein: CASSISGVSANYGYTF.

The count of this clone is one. A much larger clone lies a single base off, so this may be a read error. V and J are TRBV28 and TRBJ1-1; no clear D gene. Trimming cost V 4 bases and J 7 bases, with 7 bases left between them. CDR1 is MDHEN and CDR2 is SYDVKM in the germline V gene. This CDR3 comprises 11 residues. The CDR3 protein is CASSSRSEAFF. CDR3 nucleotide sequence: TGTGCCAGCAGTTCACGCAGTGAAGCTTTCTTT.

The V and J genes are TRBV5-1 and TRBJ1-3, with D maybe TRBD1 (6 bases). The CDR3 length is 14 residues. Trimming removed 0 bases at V and 4 bases at J, with 8 bases between. Germline-derived CDR1 and CDR2 are SGHRS and YFSETQ. The CDR3 protein is CASSLAGVGNTIYF. The CDR3 nucleotides read TGCGCCAGCAGCTTGGCAGGGGTCGGAAACACCATATATTTT.

The chain joins TRBV10-3 to TRBJ1-1; weak D call: TRBD1 (6 bases). This CDR3 spans 14 amino acids. CDR1 and CDR2 from the germline V gene are ENHRY and SYGVKD. V gave up 6 bases and J gave up 4 bases, with 15 bases separating them. This CDR3 reads CAISPGQPGTEAFF. CDR3 nucleotides: TGTGCCATCAGCCCAGGACAGCCCGGCACTGAAGCTTTCTTT.

The J gene is TRBJ2-1, the V gene TRBV5-4; D is perhaps TRBD2 (7 bases). This CDR3 spans 16 amino acids. The V and J ends lost 1 base and 4 bases respectively, with 15 bases between them. Germline V gene sequence: CDR1 SGHNT, CDR2 YYREEE (reference sequence). DNA for the CDR3: TGTGCCAGCAGCTTGTCTGGGGGGGGCCTGTACAATGAGCAGTTCTTC. Translated, it gives CASSLSGGGLYNEQFF.

This rearrangement joins TRBV27 to TRBJ2-4; tentative D call: TRBD2 (6 bases). Trimming removed 4 bases at V and 0 bases at J, with 16 bases between. The germline V gene has CDR1 MNHEY and CDR2 SMNVEV (reference sequence). This CDR3 contains 17 residues. DNA for the CDR3: TGTGCCAGCAGTTCGCAGGCGGGGTTAATAGCCAAAAACATTCAGTACTTC. As protein: CASSSQAGLIAKNIQYF.

This chain links TRBV4-2 with TRBJ2-5; 9 bases agree with TRBD2. V was clipped by 1 base and J by 4 bases; unmatched bases: 13. The CDR3 has 18 amino acids. The germline CDR1 and CDR2 sequences are LGHNA and YNFKEQ. CDR3 DNA: TGTGCCAGCAGCCAAGGTGCGAGCGGGGGGCTCGGTGGAGAGACCCAGTACTTC. It codes for CASSQGASGGLGGETQYF.

The chain carries TRBV7-2 and TRBJ1-5, with D possibly being TRBD1 (6 bases). The CDR3 runs to 15 residues. Per germline, CDR1 SGHTA and CDR2 FQGNSA. Trimming shortened V by 1 base and J by 7 bases, and 14 bases separated the two germline ends. CDR3 region: CASSLELGGGQPQHF. Written as DNA, the CDR3 is TGTGCCAGCAGCTTAGAGCTTGGGGGCGGGCAGCCCCAGCATTTT.

The V gene is TRBV30, the J gene TRBJ1-1, with 8 bases that match TRBD1. The germline CDR1 and CDR2 sequences are GTSNPN and SVGIG (reference sequence). The CDR3 has 13 amino acids. V was pared by 0 bases and J by 9 bases, with 6 bases of the junction left unmatched. The CDR3 protein is CAWSVDRQGKAFF. CDR3 nucleotide sequence: TGTGCCTGGAGTGTTGACCGACAGGGGAAAGCTTTCTTT.

CDR3 sequence reads: CASSQDGSGRGGNIQYF. CDR3 DNA sequence: TGTGCCAGCAGCCAAGATGGGAGCGGGAGGGGCGGAAACATTCAGTACTTC. The chain uses TRBV4-2 and TRBJ2-4; 10 nucleotides align to TRBD2. CDR1 and CDR2 (germline): LGHNA, YNFKEQ. The CDR3 has 17 residues. Germline trimming cut 0 bases from V and 6 bases from J; bases unmatched to any gene: 8.

The chain links TRBV4-3 to TRBJ1-2, with 7 bases identical to TRBD1. Germline CDR1 and CDR2: LGHNA and YSLEER. V was pared by 4 bases and J by 6 bases, with 11 bases of the junction left unmatched. This CDR3 comprises 15 residues. The CDR3 protein is CASSPEGDRAHGYTF. CDR3 in DNA: TGCGCCAGCAGCCCCGAGGGGGACAGAGCTCATGGCTACACCTTC.

This rearrangement joins TRBV7-8 to TRBJ2-7; 9 positions agree with TRBD1. CDR1 is SGHVS, CDR2 FQNEAQ, per germline. The V gene end was trimmed by 7 bases and the J gene end by 2 bases; junction bases not matched to a gene: 9. The CDR3 runs 15 residues. CDR3 bases: TGTGCCAGCACCCTAGGGACAGGGAGAACCTACGAGCAGTACTTC. Residues: CASTLGTGRTYEQYF.

J is TRBJ1-3 and V is TRBV18; the D is unclear. Deletions cut 3 bases from V and 1 base from J, with 13 bases between. The CDR3 consists of 16 residues. Germline V lookup: CDR1 KGHSH, CDR2 LQKENI. The CDR3 DNA is TGTGCCAGCTCACCCCCCCTGAGGGAATCTGGAAACACCATATATTTT. Translated, it gives CASSPPLRESGNTIYF.